This T cell receptor beta chain was sequenced in a study of T cell responses to AZD1222 COVID-19 vaccine (dated by TCRdb to about 2021). The study in broad terms: AZD1222 recipients given second doses at about 4 weeks or at about 12 weeks were pooled, since spike-specific TCR depth and breadth were not found to differ between the two schedules. A total of over 230 trial participants underwent TCR sequencing, of whom about 200 had received two doses of AZD1222 and roughly 26 had received two doses of the MenACWY control vaccine. Trial participants were enrolled into age subgroups of 18-55, 56-69 and 70-plus years, which contained approximately 150, 28 and 58 TCR-sequenced participants, respectively. Summary of the overall study and its limitations: Vaccine-associated CD4 TCRs spanned the whole spike protein, with dominant responses in regions 160-218 and 743-854. Because no samples from the day 14 peak response were available, repertoires could be characterized only after the peak T cell response. Spike-specific TCR breadth and depth rose significantly after two AZD1222 doses compared with day 0 and with MenACWY recipients. Conclusions about previously exposed vaccinees are limited, since just 6 or 7 AZD1222 recipients were seropositive for SARS-CoV-2 at baseline. Participants were mostly white British, with more females than males. The authors suggested clonal diversity may have been underestimated. Nearly half of unique spike-specific TCRs reportedly recognized epitopes outside regions mutated in the B.1.351 and B.1.1.7 variants. In the small 56-69-year group, the increase in depth fell short of significance, most likely because of low power.

The CDR3 regions of human TCRbeta chains were analyzed by immunosequencing. The authors processed their data as follows. TCRs in the repertoires were compared against a reference library of SARS-CoV-2-specific TCRs that had been generated with the MIRA antigen-specificity platform. Breadth meant the fraction of unique TCRs that were SARS-CoV-2-associated, whereas depth meant the fraction of total T cells that were SARS-CoV-2-associated. Each spike-specific TCR was assigned to its reactive spike region and to a CD4 or CD8 class using the MIRA data. Log10-transformed breadth and depth values were compared by one-way ANOVA with Sidak's multiple comparisons tests. TCRdb re-hosts the immuneACCESS table, in-frame sequences only. Its copies lack some clones; in the studies checked, an unresolved V gene accounts for under half of them, and the cause for the rest is not known. V and J calls and clone size follow that table, whereas D and trimming were derived from the DNA. This sample comprises 54,000 or so clones, around 90% of them detected only once. Together, the top ten hold roughly 2.1% of the sample.

What this sample's time point label stands for: baseline before first vaccination. Vaccinee samples came from UK trials COV001 and COV002, including a single-blind randomized controlled phase 2/3 trial of AZD1222 (ChAdOx1 nCoV-19) in healthy adults. Trial participant PBMC samples were collected at day 0 and day 28 after the second dose for TCRbeta chain sequencing. About this clone itself: There is no known antigen for this receptor. Qualities for individual bases were not recorded, and no much larger clone is one base off.

The CDR3 sequence holds 15 residues, the cysteine and phenylalanine included. Here the CDR3 DNA is all that survives: 45 bases in frame from base 1. Trimmed from V: 6 bases; trimmed from J: 5 bases; junction bases lacking a gene match: 10. The germline V gene encodes CDR1 SNHLY and CDR2 FYNNEI. In this chain, TRBV2 is recombined with TRBJ2-1; 7 middle bases align to TRBD2. The sample was peripheral blood, taken on day 0 of AZD1222 vaccination. This receptor was taken from an adult in good health. CDR3 protein: CASSLTSPYNNEQFF. The sequence in DNA is TGTGCCAGCAGCCTGACTAGCCCGTACAACAATGAGCAGTTCTTC. Reference TRBV2 and TRBJ2-1 genes cover what lies past the CDR3, so the full variable domain is EPEVTQTPSHQVTQMGQEVILRCVPISNHLYFYWYRQILGQKVEFLVSFYNNEISEKSEIFDDQFSVERPDGSNFTLKIRSTKLEDSAMYFCASSLTSPYNNEQFFGPGTRLTVL.